This record covers a single T cell receptor beta chain. Its antigen remains unknown. This sample is part of a study of T cell repertoires and HLA-DP antigens. Study observations and caveats: Total CD4+ responders were stimulated by HeLa antigen-presenting cells.

V was cut by 4 bases and J by 8 bases, with 24 bases left in between. This CDR3 has 16 amino acids. Per the germline V gene, CDR1 is GTSNPN and CDR2 is SVGIG (reference sequence). The data were produced by immunoSEQ multiplex PCR, yet TCRdb's version contains in-frame clones alone and is incomplete. The sample lists tens of thousands of clones, about 82% occurring once. This chain uses TRBV30 with TRBJ1-3; perhaps TRBD1 as D (6 bases). The sample consisted of CD4+ T cells from PBMCs. This TCR came from a man aged 60-69 years in good health and CMV-seronegative. CDR3 in DNA: TGTGCCTGGAAAGAAAAAGCATACAAGGGGGTGGACACCATATATTTT. This sequence encodes CAWKEKAYKGVDTIYF.